Shown below are 2 T cell receptor beta chains from a single sample sequenced in a study of blood T cell repertoires in COVID-19. Libraries were prepared by immunoSEQ multiplex PCR; TCRdb keeps only in-frame clonotypes and omits some of them. The table shows about 59,000 clones, with more than 60% occurring only once. Sequencing was performed on peripheral blood. These receptors were obtained from a human donor in a cohort sampled during active COVID-19.

The CDR3 here is CASSLHTVSYEQYF. As DNA, the CDR3 is TGTGCCAGCAGTTTACATACGGTCTCCTACGAGCAGTACTTC. The chain links TRBV28 to TRBJ2-7, with D uncertain. CDR3 length: 14 residues. The V gene's germline CDR1 is MDHEN and CDR2 SYDVKM. Trimming shortened V by 2 bases and J by 0 bases, and 8 bases separated the two germline ends.

The rearrangement links TRBV28 to TRBJ2-5, with 12 nucleotides matching TRBD1. J was trimmed by 5 bases and V by 6 bases; bases with no gene match: 1. The CDR3 contains 13 residues. Looked up from germline, CDR1 is MDHEN and CDR2 is SYDVKM. Written as DNA, the CDR3 is TGTGCCAGCAGGGGGACAGGGGGCGAGACCCAGTACTTC. It encodes CASRGTGGETQYF.